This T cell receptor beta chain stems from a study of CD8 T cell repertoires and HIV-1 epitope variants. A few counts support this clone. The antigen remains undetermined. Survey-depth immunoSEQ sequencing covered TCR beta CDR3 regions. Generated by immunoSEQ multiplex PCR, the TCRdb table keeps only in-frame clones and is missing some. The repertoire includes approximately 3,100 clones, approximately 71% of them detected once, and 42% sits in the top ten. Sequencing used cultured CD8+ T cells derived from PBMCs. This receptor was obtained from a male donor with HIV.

The CDR3 loop is CASSQDRKPYNEQFF. CDR3 sequence (DNA): TGTGCCAGCAGCCAAGATCGGAAGCCCTACAATGAGCAGTTCTTC. This chain links TRBV14 with TRBJ2-1; no clear D gene. The V end was cut by 0 bases, the J end by 2 bases, with 8 bases between. The CDR3 covers 15 residues. Germline V gene sequence: CDR1 SGHDN, CDR2 FVKESK.